This T cell receptor (beta chain) is drawn from a study of cytomegalovirus exposure and HLA in healthy donors. It was with 60 Vbeta and 13 Jbeta primers that the PCR ran. Sequencing used immunoSEQ multiplex PCR; TCRdb keeps in-frame clones, though not all of them. The sample lists more than 110,000 clones, 75% to 90% occurring once. V lost 5 bases to trimming and J lost 0 bases, with 8 bases between them. CDR1 is MNHNS, CDR2 SASEGT, per germline. This CDR3 contains 14 residues. The chain recombines TRBV6-1 with TRBJ1-5; D call uncertain. This clonotype was sampled from a female donor in good health and CMV-seronegative. The source material was PBMCs. CDR3 loop: CASSSGYSNQPQHF. CDR3 DNA: TGTGCCAGCAGTTCGGGGTATAGCAATCAGCCCCAGCATTTT.